These T cell receptor beta chains were read from a single sample in a study of cytomegalovirus exposure and HLA in healthy donors. The table came from immunoSEQ multiplex PCR; TCRdb's copy has only in-frame clones and leaves some out. This sample contains roughly 35,000 clones. Sequenced: PBMCs. These receptors came from a woman between 35 and 50 years old in good health and CMV-seropositive. The CDR3 runs from the conserved cysteine through the conserved F or W. D genes are given only for firm matches.

d_call,v_call,j_call,cdr3_nt,cdr3_aa
-,TRBV9,TRBJ1-1,TGTGCCAGCAGCGTAGAGCCATCGAACACTGAAGCTTTCTTT,CASSVEPSNTEAFF
TRBD1,TRBV15,TRBJ1-2,TGTGCCACCAGCAGAGATAGGGGGCGCCTCTATGGCTACACCTTC,CATSRDRGRLYGYTF
-,TRBV7-2,TRBJ2-3,TGTGCCAGCAGCCGCGGGACTTCACGCACAGATACGCAGTATTTT,CASSRGTSRTDTQYF
-,TRBV28,TRBJ1-1,TGTGCCAGCAGTTTAAGGAACAGGGCCACTGAAGCTTTCTTT,CASSLRNRATEAFF
TRBD2,TRBV5-1,TRBJ2-3,TGCGCCAGCAGGTGGGGACTAGCCACAGATACGCAGTATTTT,CASRWGLATDTQYF
TRBD2,TRBV6-1,TRBJ2-5,TGTGCCAGCACGGGAGGGACTAGCGGGACAGAGACCCAGTACTTC,CASTGGTSGTETQYF
-,TRBV29-1,TRBJ2-3,TGCAGCGTTGAAGAAGGGCCGCGCGGGATGTATGCTACGCAGTATTTT,CSVEEGPRGMYATQYF
-,TRBV7-6,TRBJ1-1,TGTGCCAGCAGCTTAGGAGGAGGGCCGCTGAACACTGAAGCTTTCTTT,CASSLGGGPLNTEAFF
TRBD1,TRBV30,TRBJ2-7,TGTGCCTGGACGGGACAGGACGCCTACGAGCAGTACTTC,CAWTGQDAYEQYF
TRBD1,TRBV4-2,TRBJ2-1,TGTGCCAGCAGCCCACATCCGGGACAGGGTATGAATGAGCAGTTCTTC,CASSPHPGQGMNEQFF
-,TRBV18,TRBJ1-5,TGTGCCAGCTCCTCCGCTCCACAGGGTCGGCAGCCCCAGCATTTT,CASSSAPQGRQPQHF
TRBD1,TRBV6-5,TRBJ2-7,TGTGCCAGCACCCACTGGACAGGGGAGACCTACGAGCAGTACTTC,CASTHWTGETYEQYF
TRBD1,TRBV19,TRBJ2-5,TGTGCCAGTAGTACCCTTAGGACAGGGGGGGGGAAGACCCAGTACTTC,CASSTLRTGGGKTQYF
TRBD2,TRBV25-1,TRBJ2-1,TGTGCCAGCACCCGAACCGCCAGCGGGGAAACGTACAATGAGCAGTTCTTC,CASTRTASGETYNEQFF
TRBD2,TRBV5-1,TRBJ2-7,TGCGCCAGCAGCTTGGGACTAGCGGGAGGGCCCGGTGAGCAGTACTTC,CASSLGLAGGPGEQYF
TRBD1,TRBV6-1,TRBJ1-3,TGTGCCAGCAGTGAACCACAGGGGGCCCCTGGAAACACCATATATTTT,CASSEPQGAPGNTIYF
-,TRBV30,TRBJ1-4,TGTGCCTGGAGTTCCCAGGGGTCCCATGAAAAACTGTTTTTT,CAWSSQGSHEKLFF
-,TRBV5-6,TRBJ1-1,TGTGCCAGCAGCTTGTTTTGGACAGCTAGTAACACTGAAGCTTTCTTT,CASSLFWTASNTEAFF
TRBD1,TRBV19,TRBJ1-2,TGTGCCAGTAGTCACGGACGTTGGCAGGGGGATGGCTACACCTTC,CASSHGRWQGDGYTF
-,TRBV19,TRBJ2-2,TGTGCCAGTAGTATTACTGGAGGGAACACCGGGGAGCTGTTTTTT,CASSITGGNTGELFF
-,TRBV18,TRBJ2-5,TGTGCCAGCTCCCCCCGAGCGGAGACCCAGTACTTC,CASSPRAETQYF
-,TRBV4-2,TRBJ2-3,TGTGCCAGCAGCCCCGGCGGTAGCAGTATAGATACGCAGTATTTT,CASSPGGSSIDTQYF
TRBD1,TRBV28,TRBJ1-5,TGTGCCAGCAGTGAGAGGGGGCGGCAGCCCCAGCATTTT,CASSERGRQPQHF
-,TRBV5-1,TRBJ1-1,TGCGCCAGCAGCTTCCCCGGGAGGACTGAAGCTTTCTTT,CASSFPGRTEAFF
-,TRBV28,TRBJ2-1,TGTGCCACCTCCAAAGCTTCCTCCTACAATGAGCAGTTCTTC,CATSKASSYNEQFF
TRBD1,TRBV15,TRBJ1-2,TGTGCCACCAGCGCAGAACAGGGGGCCTTTGGCTACACCTTC,CATSAEQGAFGYTF
TRBD1,TRBV6-5,TRBJ2-5,TGTGCCAGCAGTTACAGGGGACAGGGGGACGAGACCCAGTACTTC,CASSYRGQGDETQYF
TRBD2,TRBV5-6,TRBJ2-7,TGTGCCAGCAGCTTTGGCACTAGCGGAAACTACGAGCAGTACTTC,CASSFGTSGNYEQYF
-,TRBV4-3,TRBJ1-5,TGCGCCAGCAGCCAAGATCTAGGGGTTCAGCCCCAGCATTTT,CASSQDLGVQPQHF
TRBD2,TRBV5-1,TRBJ2-7,TGCGCCAGCAGCTTGAGCGGGAACTACGAGCAGTACTTC,CASSLSGNYEQYF
-,TRBV11-1,TRBJ2-2,TGTGCCAGCAGCTTAGCGCGAGGGCACACCGGGGAGCTGTTTTTT,CASSLARGHTGELFF
-,TRBV5-4,TRBJ2-5,TGTGCCAGCAGCTTGGAGGGGGGGGGTCAGTACTTC,CASSLEGGGQYF
TRBD2,TRBV18,TRBJ2-7,TGTGCCAGCTCACCGGGTAGCGGGGGCCCCTACGAGCAGTACTTC,CASSPGSGGPYEQYF
TRBD1,TRBV5-4,TRBJ2-7,TGTGCCAGCAGCCCCCGGACAGGGGAATACGAGCAGTACTTC,CASSPRTGEYEQYF
TRBD2,TRBV29-1,TRBJ2-1,TGCAGCGTTGCCGAGGTGGGAGGGACTAGCGGCTACAATGAGCAGTTCTTC,CSVAEVGGTSGYNEQFF
TRBD2,TRBV7-2,TRBJ2-7,TGTGCCAGCAGCCGAGACTGGGGGGGCGAGCAGTACTTC,CASSRDWGGEQYF
TRBD1,TRBV14,TRBJ2-1,TGTGCCAGCAGCCAAGTTCCGGGACAGGGCGACAATGAGCAGTTCTTC,CASSQVPGQGDNEQFF
-,TRBV15,TRBJ1-5,TGTGCCACCAGCAGGGGGGGACGCAATCAGCCCCAGCATTTT,CATSRGGRNQPQHF
TRBD2,TRBV9,TRBJ2-1,TGTGCCAGCAGCAGAGGAGGGACTAGCGGGAGGGCCAATGAGCAGTTCTTC,CASSRGGTSGRANEQFF
-,TRBV5-1,TRBJ2-5,TGCGCCAGCAGCTGGGCACAGGTGCCTCTACGGGAGACCCAGTACTTC,CASSWAQVPLRETQYF
TRBD1,TRBV28,TRBJ2-7,TGTGCCAGCAGTTTTAACAGGGGGCACTCGGACGAGCAGTACTTC,CASSFNRGHSDEQYF
-,TRBV19,TRBJ1-1,TGTGCCAGTAGTGTCGACTGGAACACTGAAGCTTTCTTT,CASSVDWNTEAFF
-,TRBV6-1,TRBJ1-2,TGTGCCAGCAGTGCTAGGCAGGAGGATGGCTACACCTTC,CASSARQEDGYTF
-,TRBV30,TRBJ2-1,TGTGCCTGGAGGGGCGGACAATCCGACAATGAGCAGTTCTTC,CAWRGGQSDNEQFF
TRBD2,TRBV19,TRBJ2-5,TGTGCCAGTAGTATAGGGACTAGCGGCCGTGGGGAGACCCAGTACTTC,CASSIGTSGRGETQYF
-,TRBV27,TRBJ2-7,TGTGCCAGCAGTTGGCAGGGATCCTACGAGCAGTACTTC,CASSWQGSYEQYF
-,TRBV5-6,TRBJ2-7,TGTGCCAGCAGCTTGGGACTTACCCTCGCCTACGAGCAGTACTTC,CASSLGLTLAYEQYF
-,TRBV19,TRBJ1-5,TGTGCCAGTGACCGACGGGGCAATCAGCCCCAGCATTTT,CASDRRGNQPQHF
-,TRBV2,TRBJ2-5,TGTGCCAGCAGTGTGCCGGGAGAGGAGACCCAGTACTTC,CASSVPGEETQYF
TRBD1,TRBV28,TRBJ1-4,TGTGCCAGCAGATCCTGGGACAGCATTGCAACTAATGAAAAACTGTTTTTT,CASRSWDSIATNEKLFF
-,TRBV28,TRBJ2-7,TGTGCCAGCAGTTTCACCCGCGGGGCGAGATCCGGCGAGCAGTACTTC,CASSFTRGARSGEQYF
-,TRBV20-1,TRBJ1-4,TGCAGTGCTAGCCGGAATGAAAAACTGTTTTTT,CSASRNEKLFF
-,TRBV21-1,TRBJ1-1,TGTGCCAGCAGCGCCGCCAGGGGGCGAAACACTGAAGCTTTCTTT,CASSAARGRNTEAFF